This T cell receptor beta chain was captured in a study of blood T cell repertoires in COVID-19. Study-wide context: The origin of the acute and convalescent COVID-19 samples was the United States, Italy and Spain. PBMCs, B-cell-depleted T cells, or T cells provided the cDNA or gDNA that made up the material.

Per the original methods: It was from reference gene primer amplification that nucleated cell counts were estimated. The table came from immunoSEQ multiplex PCR; TCRdb's copy has only in-frame clones and leaves some out. V and J calls plus clone size are reproduced from that table; the DNA served to infer D and trimming. The sample holds 55,000 to 65,000 clones, 90% seen once. The clonotype comes from a human donor with active COVID-19. The donor label of this sample is uncertain. Specimen: peripheral blood.

Written as DNA, the CDR3 is TGTGCCAGCAGTCCCAGCTTGGGGGCGTCGGCAGATACGCAGTATTTT. Protein: CASSPSLGASADTQYF. This chain connects TRBV27 to TRBJ2-3; possible D gene TRBD1, 6 bases. The CDR3 spans 16 residues. Germline CDR1 is MNHEY and CDR2 is SMNVEV (reference sequence). V was pared by 5 bases and J by 4 bases, with 19 bases between.